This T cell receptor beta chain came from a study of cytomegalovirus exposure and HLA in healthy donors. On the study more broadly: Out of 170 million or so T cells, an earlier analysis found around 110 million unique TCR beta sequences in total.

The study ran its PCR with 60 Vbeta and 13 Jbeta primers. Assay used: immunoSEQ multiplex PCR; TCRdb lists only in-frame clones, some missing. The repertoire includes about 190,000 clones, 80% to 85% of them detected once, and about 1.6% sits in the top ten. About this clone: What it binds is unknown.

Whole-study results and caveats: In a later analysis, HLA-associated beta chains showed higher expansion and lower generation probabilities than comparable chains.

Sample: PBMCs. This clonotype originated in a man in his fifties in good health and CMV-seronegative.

The CDR3 loop reads CAISATGSDEQFF. DNA of the CDR3: TGTGCCATCAGTGCGACAGGGTCGGATGAGCAGTTCTTC. The chain combines TRBV10-3 with TRBJ2-1, with 7 bases that match TRBD1. The CDR3 totals 13 residues. From germline, CDR1 is ENHRY and CDR2 SYGVKD. The ends lost 4 bases at V and 8 bases at J; junction bases unmatched: 5.